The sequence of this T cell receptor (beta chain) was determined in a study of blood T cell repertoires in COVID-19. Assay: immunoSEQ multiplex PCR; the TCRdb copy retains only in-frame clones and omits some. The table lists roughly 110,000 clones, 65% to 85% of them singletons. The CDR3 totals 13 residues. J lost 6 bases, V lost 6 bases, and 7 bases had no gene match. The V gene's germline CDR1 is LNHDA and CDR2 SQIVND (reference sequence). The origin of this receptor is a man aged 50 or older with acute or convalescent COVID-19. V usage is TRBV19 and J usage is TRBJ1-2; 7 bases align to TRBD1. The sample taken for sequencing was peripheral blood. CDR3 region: CASREYRGDGYTF. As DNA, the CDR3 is TGTGCCAGTAGAGAATACAGGGGTGATGGCTACACCTTC. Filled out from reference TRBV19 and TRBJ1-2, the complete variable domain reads DGGITQSPKYLFRKEGQNVTLSCEQNLNHDAMYWYRQDPGQGLRLIYYSQIVNDFQKGDIAEGYSVSREKKESFPLTVTSAQKNPTAFYLCASREYRGDGYTFGSGTRLTVV.